The TCR beta chain described here comes from a study of cytomegalovirus exposure and HLA in healthy donors. V gave up 4 bases and J gave up 3 bases, with 15 bases separating them. Germline lookup yields CDR1 SGHTA and CDR2 FQGNSA. The CDR3 spans 15 residues. There are a few counts of this clone. Healthy donors of bone marrow made up the group. The PCR made use of 60 Vbeta and 13 Jbeta primers. TCRdb's table, derived via immunoSEQ multiplex PCR, lists solely in-frame clones and lacks some. Seen here are around 100,000 clones, roughly 75% observed once, and the top ten hold about 4.9%. The sample taken for sequencing was PBMCs. This sequence joins TRBV7-2 and TRBJ1-2; a weak D match, TRBD1 (5 bases). The origin of this receptor is a woman younger than 30 in good health and CMV-seropositive. The CDR3 nucleotides are TGTGCCAGCAGCTCCGGGCGGGGGGGGTACTATGGCTACACCTTC. Translation: CASSSGRGGYYGYTF.